A single sample gave rise to the 28 T cell receptor beta chains below, sequenced in a study of T cell responses to AZD1222 COVID-19 vaccine. TCRdb's table, derived via immunoSEQ multiplex PCR, lists solely in-frame clones and lacks some. Of around 90,000 clones listed, approximately 90% were seen once; the top ten hold 4% to 6%. The sequencing used peripheral blood, collected on day 0 of MenACWY control vaccination. Receptors originate from an adult in good health.

For this clone: This sample also contains other DNA sequences that code for the same CDR3. J is TRBJ2-1 and V is TRBV19; either TRBD1 or TRBD2 may fit D (5 bases each). V was pared by 1 base and J by 7 bases, with 5 bases between. The length of the CDR3 is 12 residues. Germline V gene data show CDR1 as LNHDA and CDR2 as SQIVND (reference sequence). In DNA, the CDR3 is TGTGCCAGTAGTATAGGGGGGAATGAGCAGTTCTTC. Its translation: CASSIGGNEQFF.

The J gene is TRBJ2-7, the V gene TRBV13, with D possibly matching TRBD2 (5 bases). The CDR3 sequence is 12 residues long. Looked up from germline, CDR1 is PRHDT and CDR2 is FYEKMQ (reference sequence). V was clipped by 2 bases and J by 3 bases, with 5 bases between them. CDR3 protein: CASSLRGYEQYF. Written as DNA, the CDR3 is TGTGCCAGCAGCTTACGGGGCTACGAGCAGTACTTC. The variable domain in full, with the rest retrieved from reference TRBV13 and TRBJ2-7, is AAGVIQSPRHLIKEKRETATLKCYPIPRHDTVYWYQQGPGQDPQFLISFYEKMQSDKGSIPDRFSAQQFSDYHSELNMSSLELGDSALYFCASSLRGYEQYFGPGTRLTVT.

This clone was seen only once. The V and J genes are TRBV4-2 and TRBJ2-2, with D hard to call. The CDR3 consists of 14 residues. Per germline, CDR1 LGHNA and CDR2 YNFKEQ. Trimming cost V 0 bases and J 7 bases, with 9 bases left between them. This chain's CDR3 is CASSQDLGIGELFF. In nucleotides, the CDR3 is TGTGCCAGCAGCCAAGATCTGGGCATCGGGGAGCTGTTTTTT.

The chain is built from TRBV7-9 and TRBJ2-5; the D is unclear. V was pared by 0 bases and J by 4 bases, with 9 bases between. Germline V gene lookup returns CDR1 SEHNR and CDR2 FQNEAQ (reference sequence). This CDR3 region has 14 residues. CDR3 in DNA: TGTGCCAGCAGCTTAGCTGTGGGTGGAGAGACCCAGTACTTC. It translates to CASSLAVGGETQYF.

This sequence joins TRBV6-2 or TRBV6-3 and TRBJ2-5; D is ambiguous. V was shortened by 4 bases and J by 1 base, with 10 bases between the two germline ends. The CDR3 is made up of 14 amino acids. The germline V gene has CDR1 MNHEY and CDR2 SVGEGT. CDR3 sequence reads: CASSSNQVQETQYF. CDR3 DNA: TGTGCCAGCAGTTCCAATCAGGTCCAAGAGACCCAGTACTTC.

V is TRBV6-5 and J is TRBJ1-5; no reliable D call. The CDR3 loop spans 12 amino acids. The V gene lost 7 bases and the J gene lost 3 bases, with 7 bases spanning the gap. In germline, CDR1 is MNHEY, CDR2 SVGAGI. CDR3 nucleotides: TGTGCCAGCAACGGCCCCAATCAGCCCCAGCATTTT. As protein: CASNGPNQPQHF.

The rearrangement links TRBV5-1 to TRBJ2-7, with D unresolved. Trimming removed 4 bases from V and 2 bases from J, with 10 bases in between. Germline-derived CDR1 and CDR2 are SGHRS and YFSETQ. CDR3 length: 13 residues. CDR3 coding DNA: TGCGCCAGCAGCCCCTCGGGTCCCTACGAGCAGTACTTC. Amino acid sequence: CASSPSGPYEQYF.

V and J are TRBV19 and TRBJ2-3; 9 bases map to TRBD2. V shed 6 bases and J 3 bases; nucleotides not matched to a gene: 4. The CDR3 is 14 amino acids. CDR1 and CDR2 (germline): LNHDA, SQIVND (reference sequence). The chain's CDR3 is CASSLAGSTDTQYF. Here the CDR3 DNA reads TGTGCCAGTAGCCTAGCGGGAAGTACAGATACGCAGTATTTT.

As regards this clone: Mismatch with germline at one junction end may stem from a read error. The gene calls are TRBV5-6 and TRBJ2-3; D is ambiguous. This CDR3 comprises 12 residues. Germline-derived CDR1 and CDR2 are SGHDT and YYEEEE. Here the CDR3 reads CASSLGLDTQYF. Written as DNA, the CDR3 is TGTGCCAGCAGTTTGGGATTAGATACGCAGTATTTT.

In its sample, this clone was seen once. The chain links TRBV3-1 (or the pseudogene TRBV3-2) to TRBJ2-1; 10 bases align to TRBD2. V gave up 0 bases and J gave up 2 bases; unmatched junction bases: 4. Looked up from germline, CDR1 is LGHDT and CDR2 is YNNKEL (reference sequence). The CDR3 sequence is 17 residues long. CDR3 region: CASSQDVLAGTYNEQFF. CDR3 nucleotides: TGTGCCAGCAGCCAAGATGTACTAGCGGGAACCTACAATGAGCAGTTCTTC.

The CDR3 nucleotides read TGTGCCAGCAGTGCCGTAATCTACGAGCAGTACTTC. Residues: CASSAVIYEQYF. The rearrangement links TRBV28 to TRBJ2-7; D remains ambiguous. The V and J ends lost 5 bases and 3 bases respectively, with 8 bases between them. Germline CDR1 is MDHEN and CDR2 is SYDVKM. This CDR3 is 12 amino acids long.

The table lists this clone with a count of one. The chain uses TRBV9 and TRBJ2-5; either TRBD1 or TRBD2 may fit D (5 bases each). Trimming shortened V by 4 bases and J by 2 bases, and 15 bases separated the two germline ends. This CDR3 contains 15 residues. Germline CDR1 and CDR2: SGDLS and YYNGEE. The CDR3 region has the DNA TGTGCCAGCAGCCCCCGGTGGGGGTTTCAAGAGACCCAGTACTTC. Translating it yields CASSPRWGFQETQYF.

The genes are TRBV11-1 and TRBJ2-1; 8 bases line up with TRBD2. Germline loops: CDR1 SGHAT, CDR2 FQDESV (reference sequence). V shed 1 base, J shed 5 bases, and the junction held 4 bases outside the gene matches. The CDR3 length is 15 residues. The CDR3 loop reads CASSLGLAGNNEQFF. The CDR3 nucleotides are TGTGCCAGCAGCTTAGGGTTAGCGGGGAACAATGAGCAGTTCTTC.

The rearrangement joins TRBV19 to TRBJ1-1; D perhaps matches TRBD1 (5 bases). Germline V lookup: CDR1 LNHDA, CDR2 SQIVND (reference sequence). The CDR3 has 14 amino acids. Trimming shortened V by 5 bases and J by 1 base, and 11 bases separated the two germline ends. The CDR3 here is CASSGGRENTEAFF. DNA of the CDR3: TGTGCCAGTAGTGGGGGGAGGGAGAACACTGAAGCTTTCTTT. Full variable domain (remainder filled in from reference TRBV19 and TRBJ1-1): DGGITQSPKYLFRKEGQNVTLSCEQNLNHDAMYWYRQDPGQGLRLIYYSQIVNDFQKGDIAEGYSVSREKKESFPLTVTSAQKNPTAFYLCASSGGRENTEAFFGQGTRLTVV.

The chain joins TRBV6-1 to TRBJ1-1, with 11 positions matching TRBD1. Germline-derived CDR1 and CDR2 are MNHNS and SASEGT. The V segment lost 2 bases and the J segment 1 base; nucleotides outside the gene matches: 3. The CDR3 runs to 16 residues. The CDR3 is CASSEWGQGGNTEAFF. The DNA of the CDR3 is TGTGCCAGCAGTGAATGGGGACAGGGGGGGAACACTGAAGCTTTCTTT.

In DNA form, the CDR3 reads TGCAGCGTTTGGGGAGAAAGAGGGGAGCTGTTTTTT. As protein: CSVWGERGELFF. The V gene is TRBV29-1, the J gene TRBJ2-2; maybe TRBD2 (5 bases). V was cut by 5 bases and J by 8 bases, with 12 bases left in between. This CDR3 contains 12 residues. Germline CDR1 reads SQVTM; CDR2 reads ANQGSEA.

This chain links TRBV25-1 with TRBJ2-3, with D possibly TRBD2 on 5 matching bases. Germline CDR1 is MGHDK and CDR2 is SYGVNS. Trimming shortened V by 3 bases and J by 6 bases, and 7 bases separated the two germline ends. The CDR3 length is 12 residues. Here the CDR3 DNA reads TGTGCCAGCAGTGACACTAGTGATACGCAGTATTTT. The encoded protein is CASSDTSDTQYF.

This chain connects TRBV25-1 to TRBJ2-1; unclear D gene. The length of the CDR3 is 13 residues. The V end lost 4 bases, the J end lost 5 bases, and 9 bases lay between the germline ends. Per germline, CDR1 MGHDK and CDR2 SYGVNS. CDR3 DNA: TGTGCCAGCAGTGGCCTGGGTCACAATGAGCAGTTCTTC. It codes for CASSGLGHNEQFF.

As regards this clone: A read error may produce the germline difference seen at one junction end. The genes are TRBV7-9 and TRBJ1-2; 8 bases are shared with TRBD1. The CDR3 is 12 residues long. Germline V gene data show CDR1 as SEHNR and CDR2 as FQNEAQ (reference sequence). The CDR3 loop is CASSLGQAGSTF. The CDR3 DNA reads TGTGCCAGCAGCTTGGGACAGGCCGGCTCCACCTTC.

The chain employs TRBV28 and TRBJ1-1; 7 bases are a match to TRBD1. This CDR3 comprises 15 residues. V lost 5 bases, J lost 0 bases, and 6 bases stayed unmatched. Looked up from germline, CDR1 is MDHEN and CDR2 is SYDVKM. The CDR3: CASSGPTGMNTEAFF. The CDR3 DNA reads TGTGCCAGCAGTGGCCCGACAGGGATGAACACTGAAGCTTTCTTT.

V usage is TRBV28 and J usage is TRBJ1-6, with D perhaps matching TRBD1 (5 bases). V dropped 5 bases and J dropped 10 bases, with 6 bases sitting between them. Germline-derived CDR1 and CDR2 are MDHEN and SYDVKM. The CDR3 consists of 11 residues. CDR3 sequence: CASSGDSPLHF. The DNA for the CDR3 is TGTGCCAGCAGTGGGGACTCACCCCTCCACTTT.

The V and J genes are TRBV5-8 and TRBJ1-5, with 7 bases matching TRBD1. CDR1 SGHTS and CDR2 YDEGEE come from the germline V gene. Unmatched junction bases numbered 4, after V lost 2 bases and J lost 2 bases. There are 15 residues in the CDR3. CDR3 DNA: TGTGCCAGCAGCTTCTGGACAGGAGGCAATCAGCCCCAGCATTTT. It yields the protein CASSFWTGGNQPQHF.

The table lists this clone with a few counts. The chain couples TRBV6-2 or TRBV6-3 to TRBJ1-5; tentatively, D is TRBD1 (5 bases). V lost 5 bases to trimming and J lost 5 bases, with 10 bases between them. From germline, CDR1 is MNHEY and CDR2 SVGEGT. The CDR3 runs to 13 residues. The chain's CDR3 is CASSLQGDQPQHF. In nucleotides, the CDR3 is TGTGCCAGCAGTCTCCAGGGAGATCAGCCCCAGCATTTT.

The chain has TRBV14 and TRBJ1-2; 11 bases match TRBD1. Trimming removed 4 bases from V and 0 bases from J; junction bases left unmatched: 7. The CDR3 has 17 amino acids. CDR1 and CDR2 (germline): SGHDN, FVKESK. The DNA for the CDR3 is TGTGCCAGCAGCCCCGGACAGGGGGCTTCTGCTAACTATGGCTACACCTTC. This encodes CASSPGQGASANYGYTF.

The chain has TRBV19 and TRBJ1-1; D is perhaps TRBD1 (6 bases). The CDR3 is 14 amino acids. Trimming removed 6 bases at V and 3 bases at J, with 14 bases between. Germline-derived CDR1 and CDR2 are LNHDA and SQIVND (reference sequence). CDR3 nucleotides: TGTGCCAGTAGCGATACGCGGGGGCACACTGAAGCTTTCTTT. Translation: CASSDTRGHTEAFF.

CDR3: CASSFQGGTEAFF. CDR3 nucleotides: TGTGCCAGCAGTTTTCAGGGGGGCACTGAAGCTTTCTTT. The chain uses TRBV12-3 or TRBV12-4 and TRBJ1-1; 7 nucleotides match TRBD1. With V trimmed by 3 bases and J by 4 bases, 2 bases remained unmatched. CDR3 size: 13 residues.

The chain joins TRBV27 to TRBJ1-2; no clear D. The CDR3 runs to 15 residues. V was trimmed by 2 bases and J by 5 bases, leaving 15 bases between them. Germline loops: CDR1 MNHEY, CDR2 SMNVEV (reference sequence). The CDR3 loop is CASSLVNSLGYGYTF. CDR3 coding DNA: TGTGCCAGCAGTTTAGTGAACAGCCTGGGATATGGCTACACCTTC.

This clone was recorded only once. This sequence joins TRBV7-2 and TRBJ2-4; tentatively, D is TRBD2 (6 bases). CDR3 length equals 17 residues. Trimming stripped 2 bases from V and 0 bases from J, with 14 bases between. Germline CDR1 SGHTA, CDR2 FQGNSA. CDR3 nucleotide sequence: TGTGCCAGCAGCTTACTTCCGGGGGACGTAGCCAAAAACATTCAGTACTTC. This sequence encodes CASSLLPGDVAKNIQYF. Complete variable domain (other parts from reference TRBV7-2 and TRBJ2-4): GAGVSQSPSNKVTEKGKDVELRCDPISGHTALYWYRQSLGQGLEFLIYFQGNSAPDKSGLPSDRFSAERTGGSVSTLTIQRTQQEDSAVYLCASSLLPGDVAKNIQYFGAGTRLSVL.